Listed here are 22 T cell receptor beta chains from one sample, sequenced in a study of cytomegalovirus exposure and HLA in healthy donors. Use of 60 Vbeta and 13 Jbeta primers characterized the PCR. The data were produced by immunoSEQ multiplex PCR, yet TCRdb's version contains in-frame clones alone and is incomplete. The data hold about 120,000 clones, with roughly four fifths observed a single time. The sample taken for sequencing was PBMCs. All receptors come from a middle-aged man in good health and CMV-seronegative.

The V call is TRBV9, the J call TRBJ1-2, with 9 bases lining up with TRBD1. V lost 2 bases, J lost 8 bases, and 4 bases stayed unmatched. Germline V gene data show CDR1 as SGDLS and CDR2 as YYNGEE. The CDR3 totals 13 residues. CDR3 bases: TGTGCCAGCAGCGTGGACAGGGGAGGAGGCTACACCTTC. Translated: CASSVDRGGGYTF. The complete variable domain, with remaining parts taken from reference TRBV9 and TRBJ1-2, reads DSGVTQTPKHLITATGQRVTLRCSPRSGDLSVYWYQQSLDQGLQFLIQYYNGEERAKGNILERFSAQQFPDLHSELNLSSLELGDSALYFCASSVDRGGGYTFGSGTRLTVV.

The rearrangement joins TRBV5-6 to TRBJ1-2; D is unresolved. The germline gives CDR1 SGHDT, CDR2 YYEEEE. The V gene lost 0 bases and the J gene lost 8 bases, with 11 bases spanning the gap. CDR3 size: 13 residues. In DNA, the CDR3 is TGTGCCAGCAGCTTGGACCCCAACTCGGGCTACACCTTC. It specifies CASSLDPNSGYTF.

The sample holds one count of this clone. This chain connects TRBV5-1 to TRBJ1-1; 11 bases are a match to TRBD1. This CDR3 is 12 amino acids long. The germline V gene encodes CDR1 SGHRS and CDR2 YFSETQ. V lost 3 bases, J lost 8 bases, and 0 bases stayed unmatched. The DNA of the CDR3 is TGCGCCAGCAGCTGGACAGGGGGCGAAGCTTTCTTT. Encoded protein: CASSWTGGEAFF. Complete variable domain (other parts from reference TRBV5-1 and TRBJ1-1): KAGVTQTPRYLIKTRGQQVTLSCSPISGHRSVSWYQQTPGQGLQFLFEYFSETQRNKGNFPGRFSGRQFSNSRSEMNVSTLELGDSALYLCASSWTGGEAFFGQGTRLTVV.

The chain uses TRBV19 and TRBJ1-1, with D possibly TRBD1 on 5 matching bases. This CDR3 has 13 residues. Germline V CDR1 and CDR2: LNHDA, SQIVND (reference sequence). V was trimmed by 5 bases and J by 4 bases, leaving 11 bases between them. The CDR3 DNA follows: TGTGCCAGTAGTCAAGACGGGGGCACTGAAGCTTTCTTT. This sequence encodes CASSQDGGTEAFF.

The chain recombines TRBV7-9 with TRBJ2-2, with no clear D. Germline lookup yields CDR1 SEHNR and CDR2 FQNEAQ (reference sequence). There are 15 residues in the CDR3. Trimming cost V 7 bases and J 4 bases, with 16 bases left between them. CDR3 region: CASTALMSSTGELFF. CDR3 nucleotide sequence: TGTGCCAGCACTGCGTTGATGAGTTCCACCGGGGAGCTGTTTTTT.

A remark on this clone: A read error may account for a junction end that differs from germline. This sequence joins TRBV19 and TRBJ2-6; 8 bases align to TRBD1. There are 16 residues in the CDR3. Germline CDR1 is LNHDA and CDR2 is SQIVND (reference sequence). In DNA, the CDR3 is TGTGCCAGTAGTATAGTGACAGGGGCTGGGGCCAACGGCCTGACTTTC. Protein: CASSIVTGAGANGLTF.

This chain connects TRBV7-9 to TRBJ2-7; D is possibly TRBD1 (5 bases). This CDR3 has 14 residues. The V gene's germline CDR1 is SEHNR and CDR2 FQNEAQ (reference sequence). V was cut by 5 bases and J by 7 bases, with 18 bases left in between. CDR3 amino acids: CASSERQTLLEQYF. CDR3 sequence (DNA): TGTGCCAGCAGCGAGCGACAGACTCTACTTGAGCAGTACTTC.

The genes are TRBV23-1 and TRBJ2-5; 8 bases agree with TRBD1. The J call may not be correct, given that the DNA end is closer to TRBJ2-7. TRBV23-1 is treated as an ORF (open reading frame) with a function not yet certain. The CDR3 contains 15 residues. The CDR3 loop reads CASSPWDRLTYEQYF. The CDR3 nucleotides are TGCGCCAGCAGTCCGTGGGACAGGCTAACCTACGAGCAGTACTTC.

V usage is TRBV18 and J usage is TRBJ2-2; no definite D call. The CDR3 spans 15 residues. The V end was cut by 5 bases, the J end by 0 bases, with 10 bases between. Germline CDR1 reads KGHSH; CDR2 reads LQKENI. The CDR3 bases are TGTGCCAGCTCATCCACTACATCGAACACCGGGGAGCTGTTTTTT. This codes for CASSSTTSNTGELFF. Filled out from reference TRBV18 and TRBJ2-2, the complete variable domain reads NAGVMQNPRHLVRRRGQEARLRCSPMKGHSHVYWYRQLPEEGLKFMVYLQKENIIDESGMPKERFSAEFPKEGPSILRIQQVVRGDSAAYFCASSSTTSNTGELFFGEGSRLTVL.

This chain joins TRBV27 and TRBJ2-6; D not certain. Germline V gene sequence: CDR1 MNHEY, CDR2 SMNVEV (reference sequence). The CDR3 contains 14 residues. The ends were cut back, 4 bases at V and 0 bases at J, with 4 bases in the middle. Written as DNA, the CDR3 is TGTGCCAGCAGTTACATCTCTGGGGCCAACGTCCTGACTTTC. Translation gives CASSYISGANVLTF.

J is TRBJ2-7 and V is TRBV5-1, with 7 bases fitting TRBD2. This CDR3 has 14 residues. Germline assignment: CDR1 SGHRS and CDR2 YFSETQ. Trimming removed 4 bases from V and 2 bases from J; junction bases left unmatched: 6. Here the CDR3 DNA reads TGCGCCAGCAGCCCGGGGGGTTCGCCCTACGAGCAGTACTTC. Translation gives CASSPGGSPYEQYF.

The CDR3 is CASSLTGTGGSGNTIYF. In nucleotides, the CDR3 is TGTGCCAGCAGCTTAACCGGGACAGGCGGCTCTGGAAACACCATATATTTT. This chain uses TRBV7-3 with TRBJ1-3; 8 bases align to TRBD1. The V gene's germline CDR1 is SGHTA and CDR2 FQGTGA. Losses at the gene ends were 0 bases for V and 0 bases for J; bases not matched to a gene: 4. This CDR3 has 17 residues.

The J gene is TRBJ2-7, the V gene TRBV6-1, with TRBD2 matching 10 bases. CDR3 length: 15 residues. Germline V lookup: CDR1 MNHNS, CDR2 SASEGT. The V segment lost 3 bases and the J segment 5 bases; nucleotides outside the gene matches: 7. DNA of the CDR3: TGTGCCAGCAGTGATAAAGGACTAGCGGTCCACGAGCAGTACTTC. This gives the protein CASSDKGLAVHEQYF.

This chain connects TRBV6-6 to TRBJ2-7; 8 bases match TRBD1. This CDR3 has 14 amino acids. Germline CDR1 reads MNHNY; CDR2 reads SVGAGI (reference sequence). The trim removed 5 bases at V and 2 bases at J, leaving 5 bases unmatched. CDR3 nucleotide sequence: TGTGCCAGCAGTCTACAGGGGGGAGCCTACGAGCAGTACTTC. Translating gives CASSLQGGAYEQYF.

The CDR3: CASSQATEAEQYF. Here the CDR3 DNA reads TGTGCCAGCTCACAGGCGACAGAGGCAGAGCAGTACTTC. V and J are TRBV18 and TRBJ2-7, with D possibly TRBD1 on 5 matching bases. Trimming stripped 4 bases from V and 7 bases from J, with 14 bases between. This CDR3 is 13 amino acids long. Germline values: CDR1 KGHSH, CDR2 LQKENI. Supplemented by reference TRBV18 and TRBJ2-7, the full variable domain reads NAGVMQNPRHLVRRRGQEARLRCSPMKGHSHVYWYRQLPEEGLKFMVYLQKENIIDESGMPKERFSAEFPKEGPSILRIQQVVRGDSAAYFCASSQATEAEQYFGPGTRLTVT.

The rearrangement links TRBV9 to TRBJ2-1, with 11 nucleotides matching TRBD2. V gave up 4 bases and J gave up 0 bases; unmatched junction bases: 0. From germline, CDR1 is SGDLS and CDR2 YYNGEE. This CDR3 has 15 residues. CDR3 sequence reads: CASSTSGSSYNEQFF. The CDR3 DNA sequence: TGTGCCAGCAGCACTAGCGGGAGCTCCTACAATGAGCAGTTCTTC.

The rearrangement uses TRBV27 and TRBJ2-7, with 9 bases matching TRBD2. The germline V gene has CDR1 MNHEY and CDR2 SMNVEV (reference sequence). This CDR3 has 14 residues. V shed 8 bases and J 0 bases; nucleotides not matched to a gene: 5. This chain's CDR3 is CASRGGVISYEQYF. CDR3 DNA: TGTGCCAGCCGCGGGGGGGTAATCTCCTACGAGCAGTACTTC.

This chain joins TRBV7-2 and TRBJ2-5; D perhaps matches TRBD1 (5 bases). Germline V gene data show CDR1 as SGHTA and CDR2 as FQGNSA. Between the trimmed V and J ends, which lost 0 bases and 4 bases, there was a span of 12 bases. CDR3 length: 15 amino acids. The CDR3 DNA sequence: TGTGCCAGCAGCTTAGCCTATCGCAGGGTAGAGACCCAGTACTTC. Translating it yields CASSLAYRRVETQYF.

The table lists this clone with a count of one. The chain joins TRBV9 to TRBJ2-6; no firm D call. Trimming stripped 4 bases from V and 1 base from J, with 6 bases between. This CDR3 contains 14 residues. Germline V CDR1 and CDR2: SGDLS, YYNGEE. CDR3: CASSILSGANVLTF. The CDR3 nucleotides read TGTGCCAGCAGCATCCTATCTGGGGCCAACGTCCTGACTTTC.

The chain has TRBV7-2 and TRBJ1-2; D call uncertain. The V end lost 7 bases, the J end lost 7 bases, and 19 bases lay between the germline ends. The CDR3 runs to 14 residues. The germline gives CDR1 SGHTA, CDR2 FQGNSA. CDR3 residues: CASTPGSRVSGYTF. For the CDR3, the DNA is TGTGCCAGCACCCCCGGGTCCCGCGTCTCTGGCTACACCTTC. Supplemented by reference TRBV7-2 and TRBJ1-2, the full variable domain reads GAGVSQSPSNKVTEKGKDVELRCDPISGHTALYWYRQSLGQGLEFLIYFQGNSAPDKSGLPSDRFSAERTGGSVSTLTIQRTQQEDSAVYLCASTPGSRVSGYTFGSGTRLTVV.

This clone has a single count. At one end, the junction sequence differs from germline, possibly due to a read error. This chain uses TRBV7-7 with TRBJ2-5, with 7 bases that match TRBD1. Matching the DNA end better, TRBJ2-7 makes the J call doubtful. Germline lookup yields CDR1 SSHAT and CDR2 FNYEAQ (reference sequence). The CDR3 contains 13 residues. The CDR3 is CASSLGQSSEQYF. The DNA for the CDR3 is TGTGCTAGCAGCTTGGGACAGTCTTCCGAGCAGTACTTC.

This clone was observed a single time. J is TRBJ2-2 and V is TRBV9; TRBD1 might be the D (5 bases). V lost 0 bases and J lost 3, with 18 bases in between. The CDR3 consists of 18 residues. Germline V gene sequence: CDR1 SGDLS, CDR2 YYNGEE. The CDR3 here is CASSVGAWGPTDTGELFF. The DNA of the CDR3 is TGTGCCAGCAGCGTAGGGGCCTGGGGCCCAACTGACACCGGGGAGCTGTTTTTT.